Listed below are T cell receptor beta chains from one sample, sequenced in a study of shared clonotypes between healthy human individuals. Method: immunoSEQ multiplex PCR; TCRdb's copy keeps in-frame clones and lacks some. The table lists under 2.5 million clones, 92% of them singletons. Source material: naive CD4+ T cells from PBMCs. The source is a young man in good health. Some clones in this sample may be carry-over from other donors' samples. Both conserved end residues are part of each CDR3. The D gene is left open where the match is weak. The size entry is marked missing in some rows and otherwise reads once, few, many or a size class.

d_call: NA; clone_size: once; j_call: TRBJ1-1; v_call: TRBV7-2; cdr3_aa: CASSLGLMNTEAFF; cdr3_nt: TGTGCCAGCAGCTTAGGACTCATGAACACTGAAGCTTTCTTT
d_call: NA; clone_size: NA; j_call: TRBJ1-2; v_call: TRBV29-1; cdr3_aa: CSGGQLYGYTF; cdr3_nt: TGCAGCGGCGGACAGCTCTATGGCTACACCTTC
d_call: NA; clone_size: NA; j_call: TRBJ2-5; v_call: TRBV29-1; cdr3_aa: CSVHPVLGETQYF; cdr3_nt: TGCAGCGTCCACCCGGTTCTAGGGGAGACCCAGTACTTC
d_call: NA; clone_size: NA; j_call: TRBJ1-4; v_call: TRBV5-1; cdr3_aa: CASTRDIFTEKLFF; cdr3_nt: TGCGCCAGCACCCGAGACATTTTTACTGAAAAACTGTTTTTT
d_call: NA; clone_size: NA; j_call: TRBJ2-1; v_call: TRBV4-1; cdr3_aa: CASSQGVYVGAFYNEQFF; cdr3_nt: TGCGCCAGCAGCCAAGGTGTATATGTGGGAGCATTCTACAATGAGCAGTTCTTC
d_call: NA; clone_size: NA; j_call: TRBJ2-7; v_call: TRBV28; cdr3_aa: CASRGYEQYF; cdr3_nt: TGTGCCAGCAGGGGGTACGAGCAGTACTTC
d_call: NA; clone_size: few; j_call: TRBJ2-7; v_call: TRBV2; cdr3_aa: CASSETVAEQYF; cdr3_nt: TGTGCCAGCAGTGAAACGGTGGCCGAGCAGTACTTC
d_call: NA; clone_size: NA; j_call: TRBJ2-1; v_call: TRBV5-1; cdr3_aa: CASSLVSEQFF; cdr3_nt: TGCGCCAGCAGCTTGGTTTCGGAGCAGTTCTTC
d_call: NA; clone_size: NA; j_call: TRBJ1-3; v_call: TRBV9; cdr3_aa: CASSVVARADTIYF; cdr3_nt: TGTGCCAGCAGCGTAGTAGCCAGGGCGGACACCATATATTTT
d_call: NA; clone_size: NA; j_call: TRBJ2-5; v_call: TRBV7-3; cdr3_aa: CASSLRGLETQYF; cdr3_nt: TGTGCCAGCAGCTTAAGAGGGCTTGAGACCCAGTACTTC
d_call: NA; clone_size: NA; j_call: TRBJ1-2; v_call: TRBV11-1; cdr3_aa: CASSLTRSYGYTF; cdr3_nt: TGTGCCAGCAGCTTAACGAGAAGCTATGGCTACACCTTC
d_call: TRBD2; clone_size: NA; j_call: TRBJ2-1; v_call: TRBV7-8; cdr3_aa: CASSLTSGTYNEQFF; cdr3_nt: TGTGCCAGCAGCCTTACTAGCGGGACTTACAATGAGCAGTTCTTC
d_call: TRBD1; clone_size: NA; j_call: TRBJ2-5; v_call: TRBV29-1; cdr3_aa: CSVINQGVLYQETQYF; cdr3_nt: TGCAGCGTTATTAACCAGGGGGTACTGTACCAAGAGACCCAGTACTTC
d_call: TRBD1; clone_size: NA; j_call: TRBJ2-6; v_call: TRBV7-3; cdr3_aa: CASSFQGAYGANVLTF; cdr3_nt: TGTGCCAGCAGCTTCCAGGGGGCTTATGGGGCCAACGTCCTGACTTTC
d_call: TRBD2; clone_size: NA; j_call: TRBJ2-1; v_call: TRBV9; cdr3_aa: CASSVGVSGRRFF; cdr3_nt: TGTGCCAGCAGCGTAGGCGTCAGCGGGAGGAGGTTCTTC
d_call: NA; clone_size: few; j_call: TRBJ1-1; v_call: TRBV30; cdr3_aa: CAWSVAGGTEAFF; cdr3_nt: TGTGCCTGGAGTGTAGCTGGGGGCACTGAAGCTTTCTTT
d_call: TRBD1; clone_size: NA; j_call: TRBJ2-7; v_call: TRBV18; cdr3_aa: CASSPPAGRGNEQYF; cdr3_nt: TGTGCCAGCTCACCACCGGCGGGCAGGGGGAACGAGCAGTACTTC
d_call: NA; clone_size: NA; j_call: TRBJ2-7; v_call: TRBV10-3; cdr3_aa: CAITANTYEQYF; cdr3_nt: TGTGCCATCACAGCGAACACCTACGAGCAGTACTTC
d_call: NA; clone_size: NA; j_call: TRBJ2-3; v_call: TRBV19; cdr3_aa: CASSYTDTQYF; cdr3_nt: TGTGCCAGTAGTTACACAGATACGCAGTATTTT
d_call: TRBD1; clone_size: once; j_call: TRBJ1-1; v_call: TRBV7-9; cdr3_aa: CASSRGTGTGGSDTEAFF; cdr3_nt: TGTGCCAGCAGCCGAGGCACCGGGACAGGGGGATCCGACACTGAAGCTTTCTTT
d_call: TRBD1; clone_size: NA; j_call: TRBJ2-7; v_call: TRBV6-5; cdr3_aa: CASSYSPGGYEQYF; cdr3_nt: TGTGCCAGCAGTTATTCTCCAGGGGGTTACGAGCAGTACTTC
d_call: NA; clone_size: NA; j_call: TRBJ1-1; v_call: TRBV18; cdr3_aa: CASSPLSAGANTEAFF; cdr3_nt: TGTGCCAGCTCACCACTCTCAGCGGGGGCGAACACTGAAGCTTTCTTT
d_call: NA; clone_size: NA; j_call: TRBJ2-7; v_call: TRBV4-1; cdr3_aa: CASSQEVRTASYEQYF; cdr3_nt: TGCGCCAGCAGCCAAGAGGTCCGGACAGCCTCCTACGAGCAGTACTTC
d_call: TRBD2; clone_size: NA; j_call: TRBJ2-7; v_call: TRBV28; cdr3_aa: CASRDIRGLAGGHYEQYF; cdr3_nt: TGTGCCAGCAGAGATATCAGGGGACTGGCGGGAGGCCACTACGAGCAGTACTTC
d_call: NA; clone_size: NA; j_call: TRBJ1-1; v_call: TRBV6-1; cdr3_aa: CASSEARQAIYLNTEAFF; cdr3_nt: TGTGCCAGCAGTGAAGCTAGACAGGCGATCTACTTGAACACTGAAGCTTTCTTT
d_call: TRBD1; clone_size: once; j_call: TRBJ1-2; v_call: TRBV28; cdr3_aa: CASGPGQGARGYTF; cdr3_nt: TGTGCCAGCGGACCCGGACAGGGGGCACGTGGCTACACCTTC
d_call: NA; clone_size: NA; j_call: TRBJ1-3; v_call: TRBV6-6; cdr3_aa: CASSYSMVGEGNTIYF; cdr3_nt: TGTGCCAGCAGTTACTCGATGGTCGGGGAAGGAAACACCATATATTTT
d_call: TRBD2; clone_size: NA; j_call: TRBJ2-2; v_call: TRBV7-6; cdr3_aa: CASSWPGLANTGELFF; cdr3_nt: TGTGCCAGCAGCTGGCCGGGACTAGCAAACACCGGGGAGCTGTTTTTT
d_call: NA; clone_size: few; j_call: TRBJ2-1; v_call: TRBV10-1; cdr3_aa: CASSESGGINEQFF; cdr3_nt: TGCGCCAGCAGTGAGTCAGGAGGAATCAATGAGCAGTTCTTC
d_call: NA; clone_size: NA; j_call: TRBJ1-1; v_call: TRBV18; cdr3_aa: CASSRDLYEAFF; cdr3_nt: TGTGCCAGCTCACGGGACCTTTATGAAGCTTTCTTT
d_call: TRBD1; clone_size: NA; j_call: TRBJ2-7; v_call: TRBV9; cdr3_aa: CASSVQGQGANEQYF; cdr3_nt: TGTGCCAGCAGCGTACAGGGACAGGGGGCAAACGAGCAGTACTTC
d_call: NA; clone_size: NA; j_call: TRBJ2-3; v_call: TRBV7-9; cdr3_aa: CASSLGAGAASTDTQYF; cdr3_nt: TGTGCCAGCAGCTTAGGGGCAGGTGCTGCTAGCACAGATACGCAGTATTTT
d_call: TRBD1; clone_size: NA; j_call: TRBJ1-4; v_call: TRBV4-1; cdr3_aa: CASSQGGQGARNEKLFF; cdr3_nt: TGCGCCAGCAGCCAAGGGGGACAGGGGGCACGTAATGAAAAACTGTTTTTT
d_call: NA; clone_size: NA; j_call: TRBJ1-3; v_call: TRBV5-1; cdr3_aa: CASSSRGSGNTIYF; cdr3_nt: TGCGCCAGCAGTTCGAGAGGCTCTGGAAACACCATATATTTT
d_call: NA; clone_size: once; j_call: TRBJ1-1; v_call: TRBV6-5; cdr3_aa: CASSPSEATEAFF; cdr3_nt: TGTGCCAGCAGTCCCTCTGAGGCGACTGAAGCTTTCTTT
d_call: TRBD2; clone_size: NA; j_call: TRBJ2-4; v_call: TRBV6-7; cdr3_aa: CASSYSCGRERGSRNIQYF; cdr3_nt: TGTGCCAGCAGTTATAGCTGCGGGAGGGAGAGGGGTTCGCGGAACATTCAGTACTTC
d_call: NA; clone_size: NA; j_call: TRBJ2-5; v_call: TRBV30; cdr3_aa: CAWSVRSRTQYF; cdr3_nt: TGTGCCTGGAGTGTACGGTCTAGAACCCAGTACTTC
d_call: TRBD1; clone_size: NA; j_call: TRBJ2-1; v_call: TRBV10-3; cdr3_aa: CASQGAVVYNEQFF; cdr3_nt: TGTGCCTCGCAGGGGGCGGTCGTTTACAATGAGCAGTTCTTC
d_call: NA; clone_size: few; j_call: TRBJ1-3; v_call: TRBV10-3; cdr3_aa: CAISDTRILNTIYF; cdr3_nt: TGTGCCATCAGCGACACCAGAATCCTAAACACCATATATTTT
d_call: TRBD1; clone_size: NA; j_call: TRBJ2-1; v_call: TRBV6-5; cdr3_aa: CASSSSGTGEQFF; cdr3_nt: TGTGCCAGCAGTTCCTCAGGGACAGGGGAGCAGTTCTTC
d_call: TRBD2; clone_size: NA; j_call: TRBJ2-2; v_call: TRBV9; cdr3_aa: CASSSRLAENTGELFF; cdr3_nt: TGTGCCAGCAGCTCCCGACTAGCGGAGAACACCGGGGAGCTGTTTTTT
d_call: TRBD1; clone_size: NA; j_call: TRBJ1-1; v_call: TRBV15; cdr3_aa: CATSETGTVWTEAFF; cdr3_nt: TGTGCCACCAGCGAAACCGGGACAGTATGGACTGAAGCTTTCTTT
d_call: NA; clone_size: NA; j_call: TRBJ1-4; v_call: TRBV4-1; cdr3_aa: CASSQGGQGFEKLFF; cdr3_nt: TGCGCCAGCAGCCAAGGGGGGCAGGGGTTTGAAAAACTGTTTTTT
d_call: TRBD1; clone_size: NA; j_call: TRBJ1-2; v_call: TRBV6-5; cdr3_aa: CASSYKTDRGNGYTF; cdr3_nt: TGTGCCAGCAGTTACAAGACGGACAGGGGTAATGGCTACACCTTC
d_call: TRBD1; clone_size: NA; j_call: TRBJ1-4; v_call: TRBV2; cdr3_aa: CASSEDRVREKLFF; cdr3_nt: TGTGCCAGCAGTGAGGACAGGGTTAGAGAAAAACTGTTTTTT
d_call: NA; clone_size: NA; j_call: TRBJ2-7; v_call: TRBV5-1; cdr3_aa: CASSLIGVDVNEQYF; cdr3_nt: TGCGCCAGCAGCTTGATTGGCGTTGATGTAAACGAGCAGTACTTC
d_call: NA; clone_size: NA; j_call: TRBJ1-1; v_call: TRBV29-1; cdr3_aa: CSVRGVLNTEAFF; cdr3_nt: TGCAGCGTTAGGGGAGTCCTGAACACTGAAGCTTTCTTT
d_call: NA; clone_size: NA; j_call: TRBJ2-7; v_call: TRBV4-2; cdr3_aa: CASSQGDSPYEQYF; cdr3_nt: TGTGCCAGCAGCCAAGGAGATAGCCCCTACGAGCAGTACTTC
d_call: NA; clone_size: NA; j_call: TRBJ2-6; v_call: TRBV5-1; cdr3_aa: CASSLAAGVTGANVLTF; cdr3_nt: TGCGCCAGCAGCTTGGCGGCTGGGGTAACTGGGGCCAACGTCCTGACTTTC
d_call: NA; clone_size: few; j_call: TRBJ2-1; v_call: TRBV19; cdr3_aa: CASSIGQGEQFF; cdr3_nt: TGTGCCAGTAGTATTGGACAAGGTGAGCAGTTCTTC